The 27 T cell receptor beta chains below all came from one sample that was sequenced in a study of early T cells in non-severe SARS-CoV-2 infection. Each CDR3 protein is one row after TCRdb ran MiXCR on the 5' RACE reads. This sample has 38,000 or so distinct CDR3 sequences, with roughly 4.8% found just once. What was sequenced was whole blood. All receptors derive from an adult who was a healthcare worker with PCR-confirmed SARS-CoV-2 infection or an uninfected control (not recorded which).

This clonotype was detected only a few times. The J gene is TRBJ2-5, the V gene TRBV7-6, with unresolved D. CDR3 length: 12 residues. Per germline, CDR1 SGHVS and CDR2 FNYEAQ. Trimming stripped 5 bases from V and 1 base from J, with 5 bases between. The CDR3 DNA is TGTGCCAGCAGCCCAGGCCAAGAGACCCAGTACTTC. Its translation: CASSPGQETQYF.

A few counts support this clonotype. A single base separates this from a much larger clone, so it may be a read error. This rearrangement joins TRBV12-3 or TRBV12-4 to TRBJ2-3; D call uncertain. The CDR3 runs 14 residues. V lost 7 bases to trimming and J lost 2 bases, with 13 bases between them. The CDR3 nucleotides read TGTGCCAGCAATGACCGGGCCCACACAGATACGCAGTATTTT. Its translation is CASNDRAHTDTQYF.

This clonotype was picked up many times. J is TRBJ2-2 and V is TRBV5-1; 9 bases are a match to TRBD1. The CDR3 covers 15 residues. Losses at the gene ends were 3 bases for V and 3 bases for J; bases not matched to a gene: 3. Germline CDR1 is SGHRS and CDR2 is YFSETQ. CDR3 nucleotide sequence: TGCGCCAGCAGCTCCAGGACAGGGGACACCGGGGAGCTGTTTTTT. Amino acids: CASSSRTGDTGELFF.

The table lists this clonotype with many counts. The CDR3 reads CAWSAGGREQPQHF. In DNA form, the CDR3 reads TGTGCCTGGAGTGCAGGGGGCCGAGAGCAGCCCCAGCATTTT. J is TRBJ1-5 and V is TRBV30; TRBD1 aligns across 8 bases. The germline CDR1 and CDR2 sequences are GTSNPN and SVGIG (reference sequence). This CDR3 has 14 residues. Trimming removed 1 base from V and 7 bases from J; junction bases left unmatched: 6.

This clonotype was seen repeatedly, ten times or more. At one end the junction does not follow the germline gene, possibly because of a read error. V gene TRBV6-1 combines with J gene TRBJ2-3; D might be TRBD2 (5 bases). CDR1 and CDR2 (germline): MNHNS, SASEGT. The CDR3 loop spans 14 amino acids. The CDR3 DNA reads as TGTGCCAGCAGTGAAGCCCTGAGGGCCTACGTTAGGCATTTT. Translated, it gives CASSEALRAYVRHF.

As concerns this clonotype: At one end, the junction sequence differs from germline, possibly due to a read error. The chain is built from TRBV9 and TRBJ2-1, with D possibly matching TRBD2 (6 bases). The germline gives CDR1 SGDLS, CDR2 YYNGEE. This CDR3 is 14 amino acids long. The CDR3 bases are TGTGCCAGCAGCGTAGGTGGGACTTTTAATGAGCTGTTCTTC. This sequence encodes CASSVGGTFNELFF.

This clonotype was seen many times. This CDR3 reads CASSPGGRRTEAFF. CDR3 bases: TGTGCCAGCAGCCCCGGGGGGCGGCGGACTGAAGCTTTCTTT. The chain employs TRBV5-5 and TRBJ1-1, with TRBD1 as a possible D gene (6 bases). CDR1 is SGHKS, CDR2 YYEKEE, per germline (reference sequence). V lost 4 bases and J lost 5, with 15 bases in between. This CDR3 has 14 residues. Based on the CDR3 plus reference TRBV5-5 and TRBJ1-1, the full variable domain is DAGVTQSPTHLIKTRGQQVTLRCSPISGHKSVSWYQQVLGQGPQFIFQYYEKEERGRGNFPDRFSARQFPNYSSELNVNALLLGDSALYLCASSPGGRRTEAFFGQGTRLTVV.

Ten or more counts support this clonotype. CDR3: CSVVGGLATGEQYF. For the CDR3, the DNA is TGCAGCGTGGTGGGGGGCCTAGCGACCGGCGAGCAGTACTTC. The rearrangement joins TRBV29-1 to TRBJ2-7; TRBD1 or TRBD2 may be the D gene (6 bases each). Germline CDR1 and CDR2: SQVTM and ANQGSEA. CDR3 length: 14 amino acids. V was cut by 6 bases and J by 6 bases, with 21 bases left in between.

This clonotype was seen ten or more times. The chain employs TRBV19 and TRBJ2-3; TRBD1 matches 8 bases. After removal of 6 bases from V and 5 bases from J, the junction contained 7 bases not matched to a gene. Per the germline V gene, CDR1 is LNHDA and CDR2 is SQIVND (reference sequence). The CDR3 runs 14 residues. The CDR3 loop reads CASSDRGPRDTQYF. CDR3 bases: TGTGCCAGTAGCGACAGGGGCCCCCGAGATACGCAGTATTTT.

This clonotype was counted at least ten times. CDR3 sequence: CSVDGGVGQGAEAFF. In nucleotides, the CDR3 is TGCAGCGTTGATGGGGGCGTTGGACAGGGCGCTGAAGCTTTCTTT. The rearrangement links TRBV29-1 to TRBJ1-1; 8 bases agree with TRBD1. CDR1 and CDR2 (germline): SQVTM, ANQGSEA. V was pared by 3 bases and J by 6 bases, with 12 bases of the junction left unmatched. This CDR3 is built from 15 residues.

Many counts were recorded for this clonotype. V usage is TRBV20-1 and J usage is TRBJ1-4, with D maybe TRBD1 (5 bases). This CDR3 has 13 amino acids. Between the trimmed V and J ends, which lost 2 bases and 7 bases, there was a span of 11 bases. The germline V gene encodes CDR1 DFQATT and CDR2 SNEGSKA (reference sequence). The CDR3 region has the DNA TGCAGTGCTAGATCCAGGGTGGGTGAAAAACTGTTTTTT. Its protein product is CSARSRVGEKLFF.

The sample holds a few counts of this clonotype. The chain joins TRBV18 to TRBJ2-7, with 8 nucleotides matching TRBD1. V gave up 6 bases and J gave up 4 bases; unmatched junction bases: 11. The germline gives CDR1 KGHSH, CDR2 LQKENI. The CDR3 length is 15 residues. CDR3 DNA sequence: TGTGCCAGCTCGGGGGGACAGGAGACGTTATACGAGCAGTACTTC. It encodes CASSGGQETLYEQYF.

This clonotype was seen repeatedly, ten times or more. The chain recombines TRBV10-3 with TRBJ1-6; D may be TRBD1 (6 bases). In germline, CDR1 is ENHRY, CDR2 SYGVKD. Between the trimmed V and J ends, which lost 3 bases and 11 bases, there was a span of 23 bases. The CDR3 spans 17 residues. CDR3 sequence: CAISDGGLRPLDAPLHF. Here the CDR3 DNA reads TGTGCCATCAGTGATGGGGGCCTGCGGCCCCTAGACGCACCCCTCCACTTT.

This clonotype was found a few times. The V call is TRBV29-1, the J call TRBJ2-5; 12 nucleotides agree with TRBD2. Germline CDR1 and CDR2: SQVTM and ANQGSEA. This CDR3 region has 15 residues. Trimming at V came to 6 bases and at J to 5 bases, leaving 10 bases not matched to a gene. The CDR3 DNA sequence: TGCAGCGTCCAGACTAGCGGGGGCCACCCGGAGACCCAGTACTTC. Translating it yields CSVQTSGGHPETQYF.

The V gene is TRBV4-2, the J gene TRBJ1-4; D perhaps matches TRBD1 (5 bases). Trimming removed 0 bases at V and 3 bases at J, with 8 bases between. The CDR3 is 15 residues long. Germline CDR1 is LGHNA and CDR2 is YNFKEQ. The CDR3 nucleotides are TGTGCCAGCAGCCAAGAATGGGGCCCTAATGAAAAACTGTTTTTT. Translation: CASSQEWGPNEKLFF.

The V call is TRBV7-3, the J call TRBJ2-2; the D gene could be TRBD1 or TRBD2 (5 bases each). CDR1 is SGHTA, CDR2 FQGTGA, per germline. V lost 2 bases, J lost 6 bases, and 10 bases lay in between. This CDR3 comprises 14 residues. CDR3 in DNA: TGTGCCAGCAGCTTATTATTGGGACCCGGGGAGCTGTTTTTT. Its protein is CASSLLLGPGELFF.

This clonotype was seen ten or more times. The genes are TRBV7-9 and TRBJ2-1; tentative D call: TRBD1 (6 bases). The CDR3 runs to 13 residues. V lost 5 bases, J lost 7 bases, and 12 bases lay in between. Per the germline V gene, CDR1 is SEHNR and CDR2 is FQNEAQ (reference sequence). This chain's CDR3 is CASSETDRNEQFF. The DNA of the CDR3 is TGTGCCAGCAGCGAGACGGACAGAAATGAGCAGTTCTTC.

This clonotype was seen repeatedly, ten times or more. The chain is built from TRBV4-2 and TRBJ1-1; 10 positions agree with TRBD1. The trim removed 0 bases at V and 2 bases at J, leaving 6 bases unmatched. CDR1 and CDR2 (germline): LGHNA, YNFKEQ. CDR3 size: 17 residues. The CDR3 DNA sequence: TGTGCCAGCAGCCAAGAAGGGACAGGGGCCGGCAACACTGAAGCTTTCTTT. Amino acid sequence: CASSQEGTGAGNTEAFF.

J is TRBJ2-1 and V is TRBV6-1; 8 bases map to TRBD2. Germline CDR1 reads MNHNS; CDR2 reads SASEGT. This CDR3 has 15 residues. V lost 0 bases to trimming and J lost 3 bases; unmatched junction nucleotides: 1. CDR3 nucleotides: TGTGCCAGCAGTGAAGCCGGGACTAGCTACAATGAGCAGTTCTTC. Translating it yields CASSEAGTSYNEQFF.

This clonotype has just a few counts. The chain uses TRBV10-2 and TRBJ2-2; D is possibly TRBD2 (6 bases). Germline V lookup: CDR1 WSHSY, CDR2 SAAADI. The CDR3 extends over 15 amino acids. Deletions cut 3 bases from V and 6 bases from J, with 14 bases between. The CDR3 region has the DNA TGCGCCAGCAGTGAAGGAGGGGCGGTTCCCGGGGAGCTGTTTTTT. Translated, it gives CASSEGGAVPGELFF.

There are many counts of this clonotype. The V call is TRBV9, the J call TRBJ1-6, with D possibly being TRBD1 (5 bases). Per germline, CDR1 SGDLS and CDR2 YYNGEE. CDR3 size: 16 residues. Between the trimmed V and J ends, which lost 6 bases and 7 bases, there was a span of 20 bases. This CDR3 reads CASTVYYGGRNSPLHF. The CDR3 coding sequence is TGTGCCAGCACCGTTTACTATGGGGGAAGGAATTCACCCCTCCACTTT.

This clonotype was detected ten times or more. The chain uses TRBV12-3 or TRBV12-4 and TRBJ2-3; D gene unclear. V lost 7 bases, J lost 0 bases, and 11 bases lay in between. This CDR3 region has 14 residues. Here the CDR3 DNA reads TGTGCCAGCACCACGGATGCTAGCACAGATACGCAGTATTTT. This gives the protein CASTTDASTDTQYF.

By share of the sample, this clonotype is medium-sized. As DNA, the CDR3 is TGCAGTGCTAGGGAAACAGGGGGCGCAGGTCAGCCCCAGCATTTT. It is translated as CSARETGGAGQPQHF. This chain links TRBV20-1 with TRBJ1-5; 9 bases are shared with TRBD1. V shed 3 bases, J shed 6 bases, and the junction held 9 bases outside the gene matches. In germline, CDR1 is DFQATT, CDR2 SNEGSKA (reference sequence). The CDR3 extends over 15 amino acids.

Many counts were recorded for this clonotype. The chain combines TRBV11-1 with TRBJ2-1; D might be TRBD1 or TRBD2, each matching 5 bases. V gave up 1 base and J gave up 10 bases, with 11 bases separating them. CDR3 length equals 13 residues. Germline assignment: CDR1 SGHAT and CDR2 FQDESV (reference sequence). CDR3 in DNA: TGTGCCAGCAGCTTAGGAGGGGTCGGAGAGCAGTTCTTC. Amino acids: CASSLGGVGEQFF.

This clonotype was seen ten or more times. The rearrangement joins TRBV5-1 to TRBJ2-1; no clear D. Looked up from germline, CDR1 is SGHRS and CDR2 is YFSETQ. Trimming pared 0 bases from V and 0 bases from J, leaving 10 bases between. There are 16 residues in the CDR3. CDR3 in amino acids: CASSLVLKGSYNEQFF. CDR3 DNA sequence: TGCGCCAGCAGCTTGGTCCTAAAGGGCTCCTACAATGAGCAGTTCTTC.

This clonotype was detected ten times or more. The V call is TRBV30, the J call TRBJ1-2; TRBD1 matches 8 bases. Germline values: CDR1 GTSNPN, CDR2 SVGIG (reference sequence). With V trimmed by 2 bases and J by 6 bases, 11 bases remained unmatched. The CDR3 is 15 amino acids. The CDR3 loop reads CAWSTRRGQDDGYTF. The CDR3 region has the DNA TGTGCCTGGAGTACGCGCAGGGGGCAGGATGATGGCTACACCTTC.

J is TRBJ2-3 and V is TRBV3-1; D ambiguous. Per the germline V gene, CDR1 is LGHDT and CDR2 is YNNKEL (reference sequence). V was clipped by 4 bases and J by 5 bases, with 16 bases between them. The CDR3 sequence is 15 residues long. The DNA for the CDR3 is TGTGCCAGCAGCCTCTCATCAATACCCGGAGATACGCAGTATTTT. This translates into CASSLSSIPGDTQYF.